The 23 T cell receptor beta chains reported below all come from one sample, sequenced in a study of T cell responses to AZD1222 COVID-19 vaccine. Generated by immunoSEQ multiplex PCR, the TCRdb table keeps only in-frame clones and is missing some. Altogether approximately 110,000 clones are present, roughly 86% being singletons, with the ten largest covering 4% to 4.5%. The input for sequencing was peripheral blood, taken on day 0 of AZD1222 vaccination. The receptors were sampled from an adult in good health.

The chain couples TRBV4-1 to TRBJ2-6; the D gene is possibly TRBD2 (5 bases). Germline CDR1 is MGHRA and CDR2 is YSYEKL. This CDR3 is built from 16 residues. V gave up 2 bases and J gave up 0 bases, with 8 bases separating them. The CDR3 DNA sequence: TGCGCCAGCAGCCAAACCGGGGACTCTGGGGCCAACGTCCTGACTTTC. Translation gives CASSQTGDSGANVLTF.

Regarding this clone: Germline and junction disagree at one end, which may indicate a read error. The chain carries TRBV3-1 (or the pseudogene TRBV3-2) and TRBJ1-1, with a possible D match to TRBD1 (6 bases). Germline V lookup: CDR1 LGHDT, CDR2 YNNKEL (reference sequence). The CDR3 length is 17 residues. The CDR3 here is CTSSQEERWGRKTEAFF. In DNA, the CDR3 is TGTACCAGCAGCCAAGAGGAGAGGTGGGGGCGAAAGACTGAAGCTTTCTTT.

This clone was seen only once. The gene calls are TRBV5-1 and TRBJ1-6, with D unresolved. The CDR3 spans 14 residues. Germline V CDR1 and CDR2: SGHRS, YFSETQ. The ends were cut back, 0 bases at V and 8 bases at J, with 9 bases in the middle. In DNA form, the CDR3 reads TGCGCCAGCAGCTTGGACATTCGAGATTCACCCCTCCACTTT. It encodes CASSLDIRDSPLHF.

This clone has just a few counts. The chain couples TRBV24-1 to TRBJ1-5; 7 positions agree with TRBD1. This CDR3 has 16 residues. Trimming at V came to 3 bases and at J to 5 bases, leaving 9 bases not matched to a gene. Germline V CDR1 and CDR2: KGHDR, SFDVKD. The CDR3 here is CATSDRGRGKDQPQHF. CDR3 DNA sequence: TGTGCCACCAGTGATAGGGGCAGGGGGAAGGATCAGCCCCAGCATTTT.

The V call is TRBV5-1, the J call TRBJ1-1, with TRBD1 matching 7 bases. Germline trimming cut 4 bases from V and 3 bases from J; bases unmatched to any gene: 6. Germline V lookup: CDR1 SGHRS, CDR2 YFSETQ. CDR3 length: 14 amino acids. CDR3 region: CASSRQGRDTEAFF. CDR3 DNA: TGCGCCAGCAGCCGACAGGGCCGCGACACTGAAGCTTTCTTT.

This clone was observed a handful of times. The chain has TRBV2 and TRBJ1-5, with 7 bases matching TRBD1. Germline trimming cut 6 bases from V and 4 bases from J; bases unmatched to any gene: 9. This CDR3 region has 15 residues. Germline CDR1 and CDR2: SNHLY and FYNNEI. In nucleotides, the CDR3 is TGTGCCAGCAGGACCTACAGGGGCGGTAATCAGCCCCAGCATTTT. It codes for CASRTYRGGNQPQHF.

V and J are TRBV2 and TRBJ1-1; 7 bases match TRBD1. The CDR3 spans 15 residues. Germline trimming cut 0 bases from V and 4 bases from J; bases unmatched to any gene: 5. Germline V gene sequence: CDR1 SNHLY, CDR2 FYNNEI. The CDR3 spells CASSEALGDSTEAFF. In nucleotides, the CDR3 is TGTGCCAGCAGTGAAGCGTTGGGGGACAGCACTGAAGCTTTCTTT.

A single count supports this clone. The J gene is TRBJ1-2, the V gene TRBV28; no definite D call. The germline V gene has CDR1 MDHEN and CDR2 SYDVKM. The V end lost 6 bases, the J end lost 8 bases, and 19 bases lay between the germline ends. The CDR3 spans 14 residues. CDR3 sequence: CASSYRPKSWGYTF. The CDR3 bases are TGTGCCAGCAGCTACAGACCGAAGAGTTGGGGCTACACCTTC.

V and J are TRBV5-4 and TRBJ1-2; D is undetermined. Trimming shortened V by 5 bases and J by 3 bases, and 14 bases separated the two germline ends. Per germline, CDR1 SGHNT and CDR2 YYREEE (reference sequence). This CDR3 has 14 residues. The CDR3 region has the DNA TGTGCCAGCAGGCCCGAGGTTACCTACTATGGCTACACCTTC. Amino acid sequence: CASRPEVTYYGYTF. Using reference TRBV5-4 and TRBJ1-2 for the parts outside the CDR3, the full variable domain is ETGVTQSPTHLIKTRGQQVTLRCSSQSGHNTVSWYQQALGQGPQFIFQYYREEENGRGNFPPRFSGLQFPNYSSELNVNALELDDSALYLCASRPEVTYYGYTFGSGTRLTVV.

The V gene is TRBV4-1, the J gene TRBJ2-5; 7 bases map to TRBD1. CDR3 length: 16 residues. The V segment lost 4 bases and the J segment 4 bases; nucleotides outside the gene matches: 12. Germline-derived CDR1 and CDR2 are MGHRA and YSYEKL. Here the CDR3 DNA reads TGCGCCAGCAGCCCGACCGGGACAGCCAAACTAGAGACCCAGTACTTC. This sequence encodes CASSPTGTAKLETQYF.

V and J are TRBV4-1 and TRBJ2-1; the match to TRBD2 covers 10 bases. The length of the CDR3 is 13 residues. J gave up 7 bases and V 6 bases, and 3 bases lay outside the gene matches. Germline CDR1 and CDR2: MGHRA and YSYEKL. The CDR3 DNA follows: TGCGCCAGCAGATTAGCGGGGGGTAATGAGCAGTTCTTC. Amino acid sequence: CASRLAGGNEQFF.

The CDR3 region is CASSQRLAGGKNTGELFF. The CDR3 nucleotides are TGTGCCAGTAGTCAGAGACTAGCGGGGGGAAAGAACACCGGGGAGCTGTTTTTT. The rearrangement uses TRBV19 and TRBJ2-2, with 13 bases fitting TRBD2. Germline lookup yields CDR1 LNHDA and CDR2 SQIVND (reference sequence). The J segment lost 1 base and the V segment lost 5 bases, leaving 7 bases of the junction unmatched. The CDR3 contains 18 residues.

J is TRBJ1-2 and V is TRBV9; 8 bases line up with TRBD1. The CDR3 runs 14 residues. In germline, CDR1 is SGDLS, CDR2 YYNGEE. V gave up 3 bases and J gave up 4 bases; unmatched junction bases: 5. Here the CDR3 DNA reads TGTGCCAGCAGCGAGGGGGGACAGGTCTATGGCTACACCTTC. Its translation is CASSEGGQVYGYTF.

The CDR3: CAIRGEQFF. The CDR3 bases are TGTGCCATCCGCGGTGAGCAGTTCTTC. J is TRBJ2-1 and V is TRBV19; no firm D call. The germline V gene has CDR1 LNHDA and CDR2 SQIVND (reference sequence). Trimming removed 10 bases at V and 9 bases at J, with 7 bases between. The CDR3 runs to 9 residues.

V gene TRBV3-1 (or the pseudogene TRBV3-2) combines with J gene TRBJ1-1; D is undetermined. CDR1 is LGHDT and CDR2 is YNNKEL in the germline V gene (reference sequence). Trimming removed 2 bases from V and 5 bases from J, with 12 bases in between. CDR3 length: 14 amino acids. This CDR3 reads CASSQSDAYTEAFF. CDR3 nucleotide sequence: TGTGCCAGCAGCCAATCGGACGCGTATACTGAAGCTTTCTTT.

The V gene is TRBV27, the J gene TRBJ1-2, with D maybe TRBD1 (5 bases). This CDR3 region has 14 residues. Germline CDR1 MNHEY, CDR2 SMNVEV (reference sequence). Trimming shortened V by 4 bases and J by 8 bases, and 17 bases separated the two germline ends. DNA for the CDR3: TGTGCCAGCAGTTCCGCCCCAGGGACCGGCGGCTACACCTTC. Translation: CASSSAPGTGGYTF.

CDR3 nucleotides: TGTGCCAGCAGCCAAGGGCAATTTGGCTACACCTTC. Translated, it gives CASSQGQFGYTF. The chain uses TRBV3-1 (or the pseudogene TRBV3-2) and TRBJ1-2, with unresolved D. Trimming left V 1 base short and J 7 bases short, with 7 bases between. The length of the CDR3 is 12 residues. Germline assignment: CDR1 LGHDT and CDR2 YNNKEL (reference sequence).

The DNA of the CDR3 is TGTGCCAGCAGCTCTTGGACTAGCGGGTCCGCCGAGGGGCAGTATTTT. The encoded protein is CASSSWTSGSAEGQYF. The V call is TRBV7-2, the J call TRBJ2-3, with TRBD2 matching 11 bases. The CDR3 extends over 16 amino acids. CDR1 is SGHTA, CDR2 FQGNSA, per germline. V gave up 4 bases and J gave up 11 bases; unmatched junction bases: 14.

The chain is built from TRBV7-8 and TRBJ2-7, with D perhaps assigned TRBD1 or TRBD2 (7 bases each). V lost 2 bases to trimming and J lost 2 bases, with 13 bases between them. Germline V gene lookup returns CDR1 SGHVS and CDR2 FQNEAQ. The CDR3 has 15 amino acids. The CDR3 coding sequence is TGTGCCAGCAGCTTACCTCAGGGGGGGGCCTACGAGCAGTACTTC. It translates to CASSLPQGGAYEQYF.

The chain links TRBV3-1 (or the pseudogene TRBV3-2) to TRBJ1-2; tentative D call: TRBD1 (6 bases). Trimming took off 3 bases at V and 4 bases at J, with 12 bases between the two ends. CDR3 length: 14 amino acids. Germline loops: CDR1 LGHDT, CDR2 YNNKEL (reference sequence). The CDR3 loop is CASSHSDRFYGYTF. The CDR3 DNA is TGTGCCAGCAGCCACAGCGACAGGTTCTATGGCTACACCTTC.

This clone was seen repeatedly, ten times or more. The rearrangement uses TRBV5-6 and TRBJ2-7; D not resolved. Germline V gene data show CDR1 as SGHDT and CDR2 as YYEEEE. The CDR3 loop spans 11 amino acids. Trimming stripped 4 bases from V and 10 bases from J, with 12 bases between. Here the CDR3 DNA reads TGTGCCAGCAGCCCGATCTTCTACCAGTACTTC. Translated: CASSPIFYQYF.

J is TRBJ2-2 and V is TRBV7-2; D is ambiguous. Looked up from germline, CDR1 is SGHTA and CDR2 is FQGNSA. V lost 8 bases and J 2 bases, leaving 9 bases between the germline ends. The CDR3 is 13 residues long. The CDR3 protein is CASGPGNTGELFF. As DNA, the CDR3 is TGTGCCAGCGGGCCGGGCAACACCGGGGAGCTGTTTTTT.

The count of this clone is one. The chain joins TRBV6-5 to TRBJ2-4; no clear D gene. CDR1 is MNHEY and CDR2 is SVGAGI in the germline V gene. The V end lost 6 bases, the J end lost 5 bases, and 14 bases lay between the germline ends. The CDR3 runs 14 residues. CDR3 in DNA: TGTGCCAGCAGCTCCTTAAGGTCCCAAAACATTCAGTACTTC. It specifies CASSSLRSQNIQYF.